The 21 T cell receptor beta chains listed next were all sequenced from one sample in a study of spatial heterogeneity in lung cancer. Study results and limitations: Tumoral mutation counts were tracked by counts of expanded intratumoral alpha and beta TCRs.

As for time point: sample taken at primary tumor resection. Each CDR3 protein gets one entry after TCRdb re-called the 5' RACE reads with MiXCR. The data show about 9,300 distinct CDR3 sequences, approximately 50% seen once. Antigens for these TCRs are unknown. The sample here was lung tumor tissue, taken at surgery. Receptor source: a female donor with early-stage non-small cell lung cancer.

As concerns this clonotype: Within a library made for alpha chains, this beta chain is off target, and its count is uninformative. The chain combines TRBV23-1 with TRBJ1-5; D is undetermined. TRBV23-1 is labeled an ORF, and its function is uncertain. This CDR3 is 13 amino acids long. V was trimmed by 6 bases and J by 2 bases, leaving 8 bases between them. This CDR3 reads CASRQLRNQPQHF. Written as DNA, the CDR3 is TGCGCCAGCAGACAGTTGCGCAATCAGCCCCAGCATTTT.

A word on this clonotype: This beta chain turned up in a library designed for alpha chains; as an off-target read, its abundance says little. The chain combines TRBV7-2 with TRBJ1-4, with 9 bases matching TRBD1. The CDR3 is made up of 15 amino acids. The germline V gene has CDR1 SGHTA and CDR2 FQGNSA. Germline trimming cut 5 bases from V and 7 bases from J; bases unmatched to any gene: 8. The CDR3 DNA follows: TGTGCCAGCAGCACTAACAGGGGGCTCGGTGAAAAACTGTTTTTT. Translating it yields CASSTNRGLGEKLFF.

As to this clonotype: Since the library was made to target alpha chains, this beta chain is a stray read and its abundance is not meaningful. The gene calls are TRBV7-3 and TRBJ2-3; 8 bases fit TRBD2. The CDR3 sequence is 16 residues long. The germline CDR1 and CDR2 sequences are SGHTA and FQGTGA. J was trimmed by 0 bases and V by 1 base; bases with no gene match: 3. CDR3 protein: CASSLNVAGSTDTQYF. For the CDR3, the DNA is TGTGCCAGCAGCTTAAATGTAGCGGGGAGCACAGATACGCAGTATTTT.

Points on this clonotype: Because this beta chain is a stray read in a library intended to capture alpha chains, its abundance should not be given much weight. The CDR3 loop reads CSAAPVTGGLSNEQFF. The CDR3 DNA reads as TGCAGTGCGGCTCCCGTTACAGGGGGCCTTTCCAATGAGCAGTTCTTC. This sequence joins TRBV20-1 and TRBJ2-1; 9 nucleotides align to TRBD1. With 6 bases clipped from V and 6 bases from J, the junction kept 15 bases outside the gene matches. Germline-derived CDR1 and CDR2 are DFQATT and SNEGSKA (reference sequence). This CDR3 has 16 residues.

This clonotype was seen a few times. The library was prepared for alpha chains; this beta chain is a stray read, so its frequency means little. The chain combines TRBV5-1 with TRBJ2-5; D unresolved. Trimming cost V 1 base and J 1 base, with 11 bases left between them. CDR3 length: 15 residues. Germline assignment: CDR1 SGHRS and CDR2 YFSETQ. For the CDR3, the DNA is TGCGCCAGCAGCTTGTGGTTAGGGCCCCAAGAGACCCAGTACTTC. Encoded protein: CASSLWLGPQETQYF.

Worth noting for this clonotype: A library prepared for alpha chains yielded this beta chain as an off-target read; its size is of little meaning. The chain employs TRBV28 and TRBJ2-7, with 7 bases that match TRBD1. CDR1 and CDR2 from the germline V gene are MDHEN and SYDVKM. J lost 3 bases, V lost 6 bases, and 14 bases had no gene match. This CDR3 has 16 amino acids. As DNA, the CDR3 is TGTGCCAGCAGCCGTCGGTTTAGGGGGCTGATCTACGAGCAGTACTTC. Amino acid sequence: CASSRRFRGLIYEQYF.

As to this clonotype: This beta chain came through as a stray read in a library set up for alpha chains, and its size says little. V is TRBV12-3 or TRBV12-4 and J is TRBJ2-3; 12 bases agree with TRBD2. The CDR3 is 18 amino acids. Trimming took 1 base from V and 2 from J; bases not matched to a gene: 7. This CDR3 reads CASSLGLAGGKVTDTQYF. Here the CDR3 DNA reads TGTGCCAGCAGTTTAGGGCTAGCGGGGGGGAAAGTCACAGATACGCAGTATTTT.

Comment on this clonotype: The library was built for alpha chains, so this beta chain is an off-target read and its size means little. The chain couples TRBV29-1 to TRBJ2-3; D gene uncertain. CDR1 is SQVTM, CDR2 ANQGSEA, per germline. The germline V and J ends were trimmed by 3 bases and 4 bases, with 8 bases remaining between them. This CDR3 is 12 amino acids long. CDR3 bases: TGCAGCGTTGAGAGAACGGCAGATACGCAGTATTTT. Translating gives CSVERTADTQYF.

Only a few counts were recorded for this clonotype. Found in a library prepared for alpha chains, this beta chain is an off-target read, and its abundance has little meaning. The V call is TRBV3-1, the J call TRBJ1-3; the D is unclear. V was clipped by 4 bases and J by 0 bases, with 10 bases between them. The germline gives CDR1 LGHDT, CDR2 YNNKEL (reference sequence). The CDR3 contains 15 residues. The CDR3 DNA is TGTGCCAGCAGCCCTGGGGTAGGCTCTGGAAACACCATATATTTT. Translation: CASSPGVGSGNTIYF.

Only a few counts were recorded for this clonotype. This beta chain appears as a stray read in a library generated for alpha chains; its size is not informative. The CDR3 bases are TGTGCCAGTAGGTCGATAGCGGGGGGGCCTAACAATGAGCAGTTCTTC. This sequence encodes CASRSIAGGPNNEQFF. The chain employs TRBV19 and TRBJ2-1; TRBD2 agrees at 11 bases. J was trimmed by 5 bases and V by 6 bases; bases with no gene match: 9. This CDR3 region has 16 residues. Germline CDR1 and CDR2: LNHDA and SQIVND (reference sequence).

About this clonotype: Because the library targeted alpha chains, this beta chain is an off-target read whose size means little. V usage is TRBV7-9 and J usage is TRBJ2-5, with 8 bases lining up with TRBD1. The CDR3 consists of 14 residues. CDR1 and CDR2 from the germline V gene are SEHNR and FQNEAQ (reference sequence). Trimming at V came to 5 bases and at J to 4 bases, leaving 6 bases not matched to a gene. The CDR3, as DNA: TGTGCCAGCAGCGAGTCCGACAGGGGAGAGACCCAGTACTTC. This encodes CASSESDRGETQYF.

About this clonotype itself: Within a library made for alpha chains, this beta chain is off target, and its count is uninformative. V usage is TRBV7-8 and J usage is TRBJ1-1; no firm D call. Trimming pared 5 bases from V and 0 bases from J, leaving 7 bases between. Germline assignment: CDR1 SGHVS and CDR2 FQNEAQ. The CDR3 length is 13 residues. The CDR3 is CASSRTLNTEAFF. The CDR3 coding sequence is TGTGCCAGCAGCCGGACTTTGAACACTGAAGCTTTCTTT. Full variable domain (missing parts from reference TRBV7-8 and TRBJ1-1): GAGVSQSPRYKVAKRGQDVALRCDPISGHVSLFWYQQALGQGPEFLTYFQNEAQLDKSGLPSDRFFAERPEGSVSTLKIQRTQQEDSAVYLCASSRTLNTEAFFGQGTRLTVV.

This clonotype was counted a single time. This beta chain appears as a stray read in a library generated for alpha chains; its size is not informative. The CDR3 reads CASSRNWGNTIYF. The DNA of the CDR3 is TGTGCCAGCAGCCGAAATTGGGGAAACACCATATATTTT. J is TRBJ1-3 and V is TRBV9, with no clear D. CDR1 SGDLS and CDR2 YYNGEE come from the germline V gene. This CDR3 comprises 13 residues. The V end lost 4 bases, the J end lost 4 bases, and 9 bases lay between the germline ends.

On this clonotype itself: In a library made to pick up alpha chains, this beta chain is a stray read with a size that means little. The chain joins TRBV20-1 to TRBJ2-1, with D tentatively TRBD1 (7 bases). Between the trimmed V and J ends, which lost 2 bases and 6 bases, there was a span of 17 bases. Germline V lookup: CDR1 DFQATT, CDR2 SNEGSKA (reference sequence). This CDR3 region has 15 residues. CDR3 sequence reads: CSARRTGGGSNEQFF. The CDR3 DNA sequence: TGCAGTGCTAGACGGACAGGAGGGGGGAGCAATGAGCAGTTCTTC.

Judged by abundance, this clonotype is hyperexpanded. Because this beta chain is a stray read in a library intended to capture alpha chains, its abundance should not be given much weight. CDR3: CASTWSGQGVSYEQYF. The CDR3 coding sequence is TGTGCCAGCACATGGTCGGGGCAGGGTGTCTCCTACGAGCAGTACTTC. The V and J genes are TRBV7-8 and TRBJ2-7; D possibly matches TRBD1 or TRBD2 (5 bases each). V was cut by 7 bases and J by 0 bases, with 19 bases left in between. The CDR3 length is 16 residues. The germline V gene has CDR1 SGHVS and CDR2 FQNEAQ.

Remarks on this clonotype: This beta chain is off target for a library built for alpha chains, so its abundance means little. The chain carries TRBV20-1 and TRBJ2-5; D is possibly TRBD2 (5 bases). CDR3 length: 13 amino acids. V lost 1 base and J 5 bases, leaving 11 bases between the germline ends. Germline values: CDR1 DFQATT, CDR2 SNEGSKA (reference sequence). CDR3 coding DNA: TGCAGTGCTAGAGGTGTTAGGAGGGAGACCCAGTACTTC. Protein sequence: CSARGVRRETQYF.

This clonotype has only a few counts. This beta chain is an unintended read in a library built for alpha chains; its size means little. The gene calls are TRBV20-1 and TRBJ1-2; tentative D call: TRBD1 (5 bases). Germline V lookup: CDR1 DFQATT, CDR2 SNEGSKA (reference sequence). V was cut by 0 bases and J by 11 bases, with 10 bases left in between. The CDR3 spans 11 residues. The CDR3 bases are TGCAGTGCTAGAGATTTTGGGGGATACACCTTC. Translating it yields CSARDFGGYTF.

In its sample, this clonotype was seen a few times. The library was prepared for alpha chains; this beta chain is a stray read, so its frequency means little. The J gene is TRBJ2-7, the V gene TRBV6-2 or TRBV6-3; D unclear. Germline V CDR1 and CDR2: MNHEY, SVGEGT. The ends were cut back, 8 bases at V and 2 bases at J, with 13 bases in the middle. The CDR3 consists of 13 residues. CDR3 in amino acids: CASLSDIAYEQYF. CDR3 nucleotides: TGTGCCAGCCTCTCTGACATAGCCTACGAGCAGTACTTC.

This clonotype has a handful of counts. The library was prepared for alpha chains; this beta chain is a stray read, so its frequency means little. The chain carries TRBV6-6 and TRBJ2-2; a weak D match, TRBD2 (5 bases). This CDR3 is 15 amino acids long. Per germline, CDR1 MNHNY and CDR2 SVGAGI (reference sequence). V shed 2 bases and J shed 4 bases, with 11 bases lying between them. CDR3 protein: CASSYGLGGTGELFF. The DNA for the CDR3 is TGTGCCAGCAGTTACGGTTTAGGAGGCACCGGGGAGCTGTTTTTT.

This clonotype was observed a few times. This beta chain was picked up by a library intended for alpha chains and is off target, so its count carries little meaning. The V gene is TRBV20-1, the J gene TRBJ2-3, with 12 bases fitting TRBD2. There are 15 residues in the CDR3. The germline CDR1 and CDR2 sequences are DFQATT and SNEGSKA (reference sequence). V trimming: 3 bases; J trimming: 6 bases; junction bases outside the gene matches: 7. CDR3 loop: CSASPLAGGGDTQYF. In nucleotides, the CDR3 is TGCAGTGCTAGTCCACTAGCGGGGGGTGGGGATACGCAGTATTTT.

Notes on this clonotype: As an off-target read in a library built for alpha chains, this beta chain has a frequency of little significance. The chain couples TRBV11-2 to TRBJ2-2; D assignment may be TRBD1 or TRBD2 (5 bases each). The CDR3 consists of 15 residues. CDR1 and CDR2 from the germline V gene are SGHAT and FQNNGV. V was trimmed by 6 bases and J by 1 base, leaving 12 bases between them. The CDR3: CASRLGAGNTGELFF. The CDR3 coding sequence is TGTGCCAGCAGACTAGGGGCGGGGAACACCGGGGAGCTGTTTTTT.